This entry concerns a single T cell receptor beta chain. The target antigen is unknown. This record belongs to a study of T cell responses to AZD1222 COVID-19 vaccine. Study-wide findings and caveats: Two AZD1222 doses significantly raised spike-specific TCR breadth and depth over controls.

TCRdb's table, derived via immunoSEQ multiplex PCR, lists solely in-frame clones and lacks some. The sample has about 140,000 clones, about nine tenths seen once. The CDR3 contains 16 residues. Trimming took 4 bases from V and 2 from J, leaving 15 bases between them. Germline V gene lookup returns CDR1 LGHDT and CDR2 YNNKEL (reference sequence). The sequenced sample was peripheral blood, obtained on day 0 of AZD1222 vaccination. The chain recombines TRBV3-1 (or the pseudogene TRBV3-2) with TRBJ2-1; D ambiguous. This clonotype was sampled from an adult in good health. The chain's CDR3 is CASSPLGNGAYNEQFF. As DNA, the CDR3 is TGTGCCAGCAGCCCCCTAGGCAACGGAGCCTACAATGAGCAGTTCTTC.